The TCR beta chain described here comes from a study of blood T cell repertoires in COVID-19. Overall study context: Some COVID-19 samples were acute and others convalescent; all came from the United States, Italy and Spain. PBMCs, B-cell-depleted T cells, or T cells provided the cDNA or gDNA that made up the material.

Per the authors' pipeline: Amplifying reference gene primers gave estimates of nucleated cell counts. Sequencing used immunoSEQ multiplex PCR; TCRdb keeps in-frame clones, though not all of them. The DNA gave D and trimming, while V, J and clone size come from that table. The sample lists some 42,000 clones, around 91% occurring once. This CDR3 has 15 residues. Trimming took 0 bases from V and 7 from J, leaving 13 bases between them. CDR1 and CDR2 from the germline V gene are GTSNPN and SVGIG (reference sequence). Source material: peripheral blood. The clonotype originates from a man aged 50-60 years with active COVID-19. This chain links TRBV30 with TRBJ1-6; a possible D gene is TRBD1 (6 bases). The CDR3 sequence: CAWSVLGGGNSPLHF. In nucleotides, the CDR3 is TGTGCCTGGAGTGTACTGGGGGGGGGCAATTCACCCCTCCACTTT.